This T cell receptor (beta chain) was identified in a study of T cells in tuberculosis. Broader study findings: Active tuberculosis alpha repertoires lay closer to GMM-specific TCRs than controls'. The TCR-beta difference was not significant; alpha differences partly reflected length. Cases with active tuberculosis were adults, while controls were adolescents.

The repertoire was sequenced with immunoSEQ multiplex PCR; TCRdb's copy has only in-frame clones and lacks some. The sample lists about 20,000 clones, around 91% seen once, with approximately 15% in the top ten. Deletions cut 0 bases from V and 1 base from J, with 10 bases between. This CDR3 contains 15 residues. The germline CDR1 and CDR2 sequences are SGHNT and YYREEE (reference sequence). At study entry, adolescents had tuberculin skin tests and IGRA screening. Of note for this clone: Its antigen remains unknown.

Sequencing input: PBMCs. The source of this sequence is a donor aged 10-29 years with latent tuberculosis or without tuberculosis infection. The rearrangement links TRBV5-4 to TRBJ1-1; possible D gene TRBD1, 6 bases. The CDR3 DNA is TGTGCCAGCAGCTTGGTGAACAGGGAGAACACTGAAGCTTTCTTT. Amino acid sequence: CASSLVNRENTEAFF.